This T cell receptor (beta chain) is drawn from a study of T-cell memory formation after mild COVID-19. Study results and caveats: Mostly located in CM and EM were contracting CD4+ clones, with contracting CD8+ clones located in EMRA. CD4/CD8 balance characterized clones contracting day 15 to 85, and CD4+ skew characterized later expanders.

The TCR alpha and TCR beta cDNA libraries, bearing sample barcodes and UMIs, were generated by 5'RACE using constant-segment primers. TCRdb ran MiXCR on the 5' RACE reads and lists one entry per CDR3 protein. Among about 470,000 distinct CDR3 sequences listed, nearly 25% were seen once. Details on this clonotype: The antigen is not known.

This TCR was sampled from an adult woman who had mild COVID-19 (a few samples of this study predate the infection). Cell type and time point are not known. Sequenced material: PBMCs or a T cell subset sorted from them (not recorded which).

As DNA, the CDR3 is TGTGCCAGCAGCCAAGAACTTAGCGGGGGGCCCACAGATACGCAGTATTTT. This codes for CASSQELSGGPTDTQYF. The chain uses TRBV14 and TRBJ2-3; 10 nucleotides align to TRBD2. Germline-derived CDR1 and CDR2 are SGHDN and FVKESK. This CDR3 has 17 residues. The V gene end was trimmed by 0 bases and the J gene end by 2 bases; junction bases not matched to a gene: 5.